Listed here are 19 T cell receptor beta chains from one sample, sequenced in a study of Ad26.COV2.S vaccination and SARS-CoV-2 variants. Only in-frame clones appear in the TCRdb table, and some are missing; sequencing was by immunoSEQ multiplex PCR. The sample carries roughly 380,000 clones, roughly 88% recorded once. The treatment is: about 20 received Ad26.COV2.S at low or high dose, single or two shots; several received placebo; per-sample allocation not given. Specimen acquisition occurred on day 63 following the initial vaccine or placebo injection. The source material was peripheral blood, sampled in a trial of Ad26.COV2.S vaccine versus placebo. The source of these receptors is a person aged 18-65 years who received the Ad26.COV2.S COVID-19 vaccine or a placebo.

The chain combines TRBV12-3 or TRBV12-4 with TRBJ1-1; D not resolved. Deletions cut 7 bases from V and 4 bases from J, with 10 bases between. The CDR3 loop spans 12 amino acids. This CDR3 reads CASTRVGTEAFF. The DNA for the CDR3 is TGTGCCAGCACGCGGGTTGGCACTGAAGCTTTCTTT.

This rearrangement joins TRBV9 to TRBJ1-6, with unresolved D. The CDR3 runs to 15 residues. V was shortened by 0 bases and J by 7 bases, with 11 bases between the two germline ends. Germline values: CDR1 SGDLS, CDR2 YYNGEE. In nucleotides, the CDR3 is TGTGCCAGCAGCGTAGACCCGGGGAGGAATTCACCCCTCCACTTT. Amino acids: CASSVDPGRNSPLHF.

This chain uses TRBV19 with TRBJ1-1; 7 nucleotides align to TRBD1. Germline assignment: CDR1 LNHDA and CDR2 SQIVND (reference sequence). CDR3 length: 14 residues. Trimming cost V 6 bases and J 5 bases; bases outside gene matches: 9. As DNA, the CDR3 is TGTGCCAGTAGGCCTGACAGGGTGCGGACTGAAGCTTTCTTT. This codes for CASRPDRVRTEAFF.

This chain connects TRBV5-3 to TRBJ2-4, with a possible D match to TRBD2 (7 bases). TRBV5-3 is filed as an ORF, its function uncertain. This CDR3 region has 21 residues. The ends were cut back, 0 bases at V and 5 bases at J, with 30 bases in the middle. As DNA, the CDR3 is TGTGCCAGAAGCTTGGCCTTCAAGGAGAGGGGGGGGTCGCCGGGCGAAAACATTCAGTACTTC. It encodes CARSLAFKERGGSPGENIQYF.

The rearrangement links TRBV7-2 to TRBJ2-5; 11 bases are a match to TRBD2. This CDR3 is built from 15 residues. V shed 3 bases, J shed 5 bases, and the junction held 5 bases outside the gene matches. Germline CDR1 is SGHTA and CDR2 is FQGNSA. Here the CDR3 reads CASSFNSGGAETQYF. The CDR3 nucleotides read TGTGCCAGCAGCTTTAATAGCGGGGGGGCGGAGACCCAGTACTTC.

V is TRBV24-1 and J is TRBJ2-5, with 7 bases identical to TRBD2. CDR3 length: 16 residues. Germline V gives CDR1 KGHDR, CDR2 SFDVKD. J was trimmed by 2 bases and V by 3 bases; bases with no gene match: 8. The CDR3 sequence is CATSDQGGTKQETQYF. CDR3 bases: TGTGCCACCAGTGATCAAGGAGGGACTAAACAAGAGACCCAGTACTTC.

There are a few counts of this clone. The genes are TRBV30 and TRBJ1-2; 11 nucleotides line up with TRBD1. CDR3 length equals 14 residues. Trimming removed 5 bases from V and 2 bases from J; junction bases left unmatched: 4. Germline CDR1 GTSNPN, CDR2 SVGIG (reference sequence). The CDR3 sequence: CAWHRDRGNYGYTF. The DNA for the CDR3 is TGTGCCTGGCACCGGGACAGGGGGAACTATGGCTACACCTTC.

The J gene is TRBJ1-2, the V gene TRBV29-1, with 11 bases matching TRBD1. CDR3 length: 15 residues. The germline V gene has CDR1 SQVTM and CDR2 ANQGSEA. V lost 7 bases, J lost 2 bases, and 9 bases stayed unmatched. The CDR3, as DNA: TGCAGCGCGGAGGACAGGGGGCAGGACAACTATGGCTACACCTTC. As protein: CSAEDRGQDNYGYTF.

This clone has just one count. V is TRBV28 and J is TRBJ2-7; 9 nucleotides match TRBD1. Germline CDR1 reads MDHEN; CDR2 reads SYDVKM. V lost 6 bases, J lost 5 bases, and 11 bases stayed unmatched. The CDR3 loop spans 15 amino acids. The CDR3 DNA reads TGTGCCAGCAGGCCCAGCCCGGGACAGGGAAACGAGCAGTACTTC. It specifies CASRPSPGQGNEQYF.

This chain links TRBV19 with TRBJ2-7; D is uncertain. The V and J ends lost 5 bases and 7 bases respectively, with 18 bases between them. CDR1 LNHDA and CDR2 SQIVND come from the germline V gene (reference sequence). The CDR3 sequence is 14 residues long. CDR3 coding DNA: TGTGCCAGTAGTGAGGCCTCGTGGCCTGGTGAGCAGTACTTC. Amino acids: CASSEASWPGEQYF.

V and J are TRBV4-3 and TRBJ2-3; TRBD2 matches 10 bases. CDR3 length: 18 residues. Germline V gives CDR1 LGHNA, CDR2 YSLEER. Trimming at V came to 2 bases and at J to 1 base, leaving 9 bases not matched to a gene. This CDR3 is CASSQHSLAGGRTDTQYF. CDR3 bases: TGCGCCAGCAGCCAACACTCCTTAGCGGGGGGCCGCACAGATACGCAGTATTTT.

The V gene is TRBV5-1, the J gene TRBJ2-1, with D perhaps TRBD2 (6 bases). Between the trimmed V and J ends, which lost 5 bases and 6 bases, there was a span of 12 bases. CDR1 and CDR2 from the germline V gene are SGHRS and YFSETQ. This CDR3 region has 13 residues. The CDR3, as DNA: TGCGCCAGCAGTTCCGGGACTCCCAATGAGCAGTTCTTC. Protein sequence: CASSSGTPNEQFF.

The rearrangement joins TRBV19 to TRBJ2-3; D perhaps matches TRBD1 (6 bases). Per germline, CDR1 LNHDA and CDR2 SQIVND (reference sequence). This CDR3 contains 15 residues. Trimming took off 3 bases at V and 0 bases at J, with 10 bases between the two ends. The CDR3 DNA reads as TGTGCCAGTAGTATTGGGACACGGAGCACAGATACGCAGTATTTT. It codes for CASSIGTRSTDTQYF.

This clone has a single count. V gene TRBV12-5 combines with J gene TRBJ1-4; the match to TRBD1 covers 10 bases. The CDR3 contains 17 residues. With 6 bases clipped from V and 4 bases from J, the junction kept 11 bases outside the gene matches. The germline V gene has CDR1 LGHNT and CDR2 FRNRAP. The CDR3 spells CASGSDPGQGINEKLFF. The CDR3 DNA reads TGTGCTAGTGGCTCCGATCCGGGACAGGGGATTAATGAAAAACTGTTTTTT.

With respect to this clone: A read error is possible here, since a much larger clone lies one base away. This sequence joins TRBV3-1 (or the pseudogene TRBV3-2) and TRBJ2-7; D assignment may be TRBD1 or TRBD2 (5 bases each). The CDR3 has 10 amino acids. Germline V gene data show CDR1 as LGHDT and CDR2 as YNNKEL (reference sequence). V lost 6 bases and J lost 7, with 7 bases in between. CDR3 sequence (DNA): TGTGCCAGCAGTGGGGGTGAGCAGTACTTC. Translation: CASSGGEQYF.

This chain joins TRBV9 and TRBJ1-1; maybe TRBD1 (5 bases). V dropped 3 bases and J dropped 2 bases, with 23 bases sitting between them. The CDR3 is 18 amino acids. Germline CDR1 reads SGDLS; CDR2 reads YYNGEE. DNA for the CDR3: TGTGCCAGCAGCGCCACTCGGACACCCGAGGGTAGAAACACTGAAGCTTTCTTT. Its translation: CASSATRTPEGRNTEAFF. Full variable domain (rest looked up from reference TRBV9 and TRBJ1-1): DSGVTQTPKHLITATGQRVTLRCSPRSGDLSVYWYQQSLDQGLQFLIQYYNGEERAKGNILERFSAQQFPDLHSELNLSSLELGDSALYFCASSATRTPEGRNTEAFFGQGTRLTVV.

This clone was seen once. The chain employs TRBV2 and TRBJ2-7, with 9 positions matching TRBD2. The germline gives CDR1 SNHLY, CDR2 FYNNEI. The trim removed 6 bases at V and 1 base at J, leaving 7 bases unmatched. CDR3 size: 15 residues. The CDR3 nucleotides read TGTGCCAGCAGGGGAGCGGGGGGCCCATCCTACGAGCAGTACTTC. Protein product: CASRGAGGPSYEQYF.

This clone occurred once. The rearrangement joins TRBV19 to TRBJ2-1; the match to TRBD2 covers 8 bases. The CDR3 length is 17 residues. Germline V gene lookup returns CDR1 LNHDA and CDR2 SQIVND (reference sequence). With V trimmed by 5 bases and J by 5 bases, 14 bases remained unmatched. CDR3: CASSWSVGRGANNEQFF. CDR3 in DNA: TGTGCCAGTAGTTGGTCGGTCGGGCGGGGGGCTAACAATGAGCAGTTCTTC.

The CDR3 protein is CASSQVFQAGETGELFF. DNA of the CDR3: TGCGCCAGCAGCCAAGTGTTCCAAGCGGGGGAAACCGGGGAGCTGTTTTTT. V usage is TRBV4-3 and J usage is TRBJ2-2; TRBD2 matches 8 bases. Germline CDR1 and CDR2: LGHNA and YSLEER. V lost 1 base and J lost 5; bases outside the gene matches: 9. The CDR3 sequence is 17 residues long.